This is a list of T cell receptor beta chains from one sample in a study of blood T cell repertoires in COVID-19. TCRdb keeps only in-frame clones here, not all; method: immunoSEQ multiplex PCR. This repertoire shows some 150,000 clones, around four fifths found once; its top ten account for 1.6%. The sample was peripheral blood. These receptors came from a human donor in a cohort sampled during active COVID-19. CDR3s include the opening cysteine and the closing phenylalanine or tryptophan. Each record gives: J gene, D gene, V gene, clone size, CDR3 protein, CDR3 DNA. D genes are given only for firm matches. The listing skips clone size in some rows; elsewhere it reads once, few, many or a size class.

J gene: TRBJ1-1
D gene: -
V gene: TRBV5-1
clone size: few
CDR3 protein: CASSDARGNTEAFF
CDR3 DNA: TGCGCCAGCAGCGACGCCCGGGGGAACACTGAAGCTTTCTTT

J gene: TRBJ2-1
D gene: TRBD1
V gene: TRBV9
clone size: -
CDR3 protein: CASSPRPQGARNEQFF
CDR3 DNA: TGTGCCAGCAGCCCGAGACCCCAGGGGGCCCGGAATGAGCAGTTCTTC

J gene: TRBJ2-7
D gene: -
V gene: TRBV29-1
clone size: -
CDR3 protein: CSVSGGSYEQYF
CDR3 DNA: TGCAGCGTTAGCGGTGGGTCCTACGAGCAGTACTTC

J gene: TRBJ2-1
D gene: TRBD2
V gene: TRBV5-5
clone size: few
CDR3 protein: CASSAVTGGNNEQFF
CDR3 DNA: TGTGCCAGCAGCGCGGTAACGGGGGGGAACAATGAGCAGTTCTTC

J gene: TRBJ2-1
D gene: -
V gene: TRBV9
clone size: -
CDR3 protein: CASSVSQGPYNEQFF
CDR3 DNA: TGTGCCAGCAGCGTTTCGCAGGGCCCCTACAATGAGCAGTTCTTC

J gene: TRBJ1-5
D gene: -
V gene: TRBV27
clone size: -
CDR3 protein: CASSARSGRGNQPQHF
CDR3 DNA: TGTGCCAGCAGCGCCAGATCAGGGAGGGGCAATCAGCCCCAGCATTTT

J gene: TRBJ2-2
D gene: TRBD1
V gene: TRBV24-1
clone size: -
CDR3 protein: CATSEGGTGRVTGELFF
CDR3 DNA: TGTGCCACCAGTGAGGGCGGGACAGGGCGCGTCACCGGGGAGCTGTTTTTT

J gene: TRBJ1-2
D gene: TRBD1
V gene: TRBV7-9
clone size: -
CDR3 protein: CASSSDRVLTF
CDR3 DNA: TGTGCCAGCAGCTCAGACAGGGTCCTTACCTTC

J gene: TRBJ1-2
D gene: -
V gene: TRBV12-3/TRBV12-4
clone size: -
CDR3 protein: CASSFRGVGGYTF
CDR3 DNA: TGTGCCAGCAGTTTCAGGGGAGTGGGAGGCTACACCTTC

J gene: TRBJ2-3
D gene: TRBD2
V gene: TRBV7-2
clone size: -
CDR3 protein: CASRRGLAGGGADTQYF
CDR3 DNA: TGTGCCAGCAGAAGGGGGCTAGCGGGAGGTGGGGCAGATACGCAGTATTTT

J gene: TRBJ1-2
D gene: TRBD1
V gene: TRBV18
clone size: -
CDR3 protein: CASSPSAGQGAGYTF
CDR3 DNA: TGTGCCAGCTCCCCCTCCGCGGGACAGGGGGCTGGCTACACCTTC

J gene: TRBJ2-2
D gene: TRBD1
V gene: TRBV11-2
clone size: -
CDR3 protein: CASSPAPGGPRTGELFF
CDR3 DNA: TGTGCCAGCAGCCCCGCCCCAGGGGGCCCAAGGACCGGGGAGCTGTTTTTT

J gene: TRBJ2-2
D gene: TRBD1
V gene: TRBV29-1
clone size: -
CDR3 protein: CSVAPPAGGAGELFF
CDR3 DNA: TGCAGCGTTGCCCCCCCGGCAGGGGGTGCCGGGGAGCTGTTTTTT

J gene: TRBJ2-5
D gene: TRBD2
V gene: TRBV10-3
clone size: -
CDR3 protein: CAISRLAGGPGETQYF
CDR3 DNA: TGTGCCATCAGCCGTCTAGCGGGAGGGCCGGGAGAGACCCAGTACTTC

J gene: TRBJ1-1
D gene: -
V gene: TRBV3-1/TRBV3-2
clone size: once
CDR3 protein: CASSRIQGPGTEAFF
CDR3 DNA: TGTGCCAGCAGCCGAATCCAGGGGCCGGGGACTGAAGCTTTCTTT

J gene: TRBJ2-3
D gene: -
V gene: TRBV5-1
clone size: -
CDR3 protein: CASSLDLPSTDTQYF
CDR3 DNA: TGCGCCAGCAGCTTGGATCTACCTAGCACAGATACGCAGTATTTT

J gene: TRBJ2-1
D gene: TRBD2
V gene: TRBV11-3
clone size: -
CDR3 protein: CASSLAGLENNEQFF
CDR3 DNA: TGTGCCAGCAGCTTAGCGGGACTAGAAAACAATGAGCAGTTCTTC

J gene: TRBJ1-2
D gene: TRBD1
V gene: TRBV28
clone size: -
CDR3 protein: CASSVQGRRVYTF
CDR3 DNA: TGTGCCAGCAGTGTACAGGGGCGGCGCGTCTACACCTTC

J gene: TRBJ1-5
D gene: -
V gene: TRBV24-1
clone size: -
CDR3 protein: CATSDSTGFNQPQHF
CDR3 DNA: TGTGCCACCAGTGACTCTACAGGGTTCAATCAGCCCCAGCATTTT

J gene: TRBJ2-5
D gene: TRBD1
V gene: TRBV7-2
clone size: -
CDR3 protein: CASSLRKGTGSRQETQYF
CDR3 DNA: TGTGCCAGCAGTCTCAGGAAGGGGACAGGGTCGCGCCAAGAGACCCAGTACTTC

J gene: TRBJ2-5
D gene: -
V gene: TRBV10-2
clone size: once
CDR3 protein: CASSVAGRETQYF
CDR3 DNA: TGCGCCAGCAGTGTTGCTGGGAGGGAGACCCAGTACTTC

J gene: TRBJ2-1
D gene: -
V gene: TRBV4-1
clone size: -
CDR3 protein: CASSQAVEQFF
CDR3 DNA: TGCGCCAGCAGCCAAGCGGTAGAGCAGTTCTTC

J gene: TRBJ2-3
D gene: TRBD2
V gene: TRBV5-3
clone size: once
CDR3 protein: CARSPGLGLSTQYF
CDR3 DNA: TGTGCCAGAAGCCCGGGACTAGGTCTGTCTACGCAGTATTTT

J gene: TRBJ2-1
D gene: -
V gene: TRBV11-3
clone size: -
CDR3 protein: CASSYTGTPNNEQFF
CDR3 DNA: TGTGCCAGCAGCTACACCGGGACTCCGAACAATGAGCAGTTCTTC

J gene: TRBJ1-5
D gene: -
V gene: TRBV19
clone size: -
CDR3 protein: CASSMPSSRGANQPQHF
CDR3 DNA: TGTGCCAGTAGTATGCCCTCGTCACGGGGGGCCAATCAGCCCCAGCATTTT

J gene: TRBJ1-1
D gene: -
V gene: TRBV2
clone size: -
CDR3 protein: CASSDGGYKAEAFF
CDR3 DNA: TGTGCCAGCAGTGACGGGGGGTATAAGGCTGAAGCTTTCTTT

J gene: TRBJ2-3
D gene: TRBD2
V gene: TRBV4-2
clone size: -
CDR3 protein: CASSQGASGSLNTQYF
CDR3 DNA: TGTGCCAGCAGCCAAGGGGCTAGCGGGAGTCTAAATACGCAGTATTTT

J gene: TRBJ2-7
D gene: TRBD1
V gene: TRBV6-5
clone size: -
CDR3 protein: CASDRDRGPYEQYF
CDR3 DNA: TGTGCCAGCGATAGGGACAGGGGACCCTACGAGCAGTACTTC